In its sample, the clone carrying this TCR beta chain was seen a few times. Its antigen remains unidentified. TCRdb re-derived calls from the reads in MiXCR, one entry per CDR3 protein. The table records approximately 500,000 distinct CDR3 sequences, around 30% of them present only once. CDR1 SGHAT and CDR2 FQNNGV come from the germline V gene. V was shortened by 6 bases and J by 0 bases, with 18 bases between the two germline ends. The CDR3 covers 17 residues. This specimen comes from a study of T cell repertoires in cytomegalovirus infection. Study-level background: Epitope selection comprised recently identified HLA-C-restricted CMV epitopes and well-studied HLA-B-restricted CMV epitopes. Indications came from public TCR beta signatures; they pointed to CMV infection and to a matching HLA type. Study conclusions and caveats: Accumulated public TCR beta family frequency recognized individuals carrying CMV together with the relevant HLA. Dominant in the ex vivo response were TCR beta clonotypes restricted by HLA-C and specific for CMV.

This chain connects TRBV11-2 to TRBJ1-5; D might be TRBD1 (6 bases). The TCR comes from a human donor in good health (CMV status not recorded). Some clones in this sample may be carry-over from other donors' samples. This specimen was cultured PBMCs, taken from culture after CMV antigen stimulation. CDR3 loop: CASSSEGGPYSNQPQHF. Written as DNA, the CDR3 is TGTGCCAGCAGTTCCGAGGGGGGGCCCTATAGCAATCAGCCCCAGCATTTT.